The 21 T cell receptor beta chains below all came from one sample that was sequenced in a study of patients and donors after allogeneic stem cell transplantation. MiXCR, applied by TCRdb to the RT-PCR reads, yields one record per CDR3 protein. The table includes some 60,000 distinct CDR3 sequences, about an eighth detected once. Sequencing was done on a sample of blood, either unsorted or a sorted T cell fraction (not recorded which). Source of these receptors: a human donor who was either an allogeneic HSCT recipient or a stem cell or donor lymphocyte infusion donor (not recorded which). It is not recorded whose cells these are; they may come from a transplant donor.

This chain joins TRBV11-2 and TRBJ2-1; unclear D gene. This CDR3 is 15 amino acids long. V was trimmed by 0 bases and J by 0 bases, leaving 6 bases between them. Germline values: CDR1 SGHAT, CDR2 FQNNGV. The CDR3 loop reads CASSLDGSSYNEQFF. CDR3 bases: TGTGCCAGCAGCTTAGACGGCAGCTCCTACAATGAGCAGTTCTTC. The full variable domain, in which reference TRBV11-2 and TRBJ2-1 provide the parts outside the CDR3, is EAGVAQSPRYKIIEKRQSVAFWCNPISGHATLYWYQQILGQGPKLLIQFQNNGVVDDSQLPKDRFSAERLKGVDSTLKIQPAKLEDSAVYLCASSLDGSSYNEQFFGPGTRLTVL.

V and J are TRBV14 and TRBJ1-2; D might be TRBD1 (6 bases). V dropped 8 bases and J dropped 1 base, with 17 bases sitting between them. This CDR3 is 15 amino acids long. Germline assignment: CDR1 SGHDN and CDR2 FVKESK. The CDR3 sequence: CASGHGQNINYGYTF. The CDR3 coding sequence is TGTGCCAGCGGACACGGACAGAACATTAACTATGGCTACACCTTC.

There are a few counts of this clonotype. This chain uses TRBV6-2 or TRBV6-3 with TRBJ2-1, with D unclear. V lost 2 bases, J lost 6 bases, and 8 bases lay in between. The CDR3 has 13 residues. Germline V gene data show CDR1 as MNHEY and CDR2 as SVGEGT. This CDR3 is CASSYTYRNEQFF. CDR3 nucleotide sequence: TGTGCCAGCAGTTACACCTATCGCAATGAGCAGTTCTTC.

The chain uses TRBV10-3 and TRBJ2-7, with D hard to call. Per the germline V gene, CDR1 is ENHRY and CDR2 is SYGVKD. The CDR3 runs 12 residues. V dropped 11 bases and J dropped 6 bases, with 17 bases sitting between them. CDR3 sequence reads: CASSALGGEQYF. In nucleotides, the CDR3 is TGTGCCTCATCGGCGCTGGGCGGCGAGCAGTACTTC.

In regard to this clonotype: At one end the junction does not follow the germline gene, possibly because of a read error. The chain combines TRBV20-1 with TRBJ2-1; no definite D call. Germline assignment: CDR1 DFQATT and CDR2 SNEGSKA (reference sequence). The CDR3 has 21 residues. For the CDR3, the DNA is TGCAGTGCTAGAGCCCCTCACTATATACCCATGCAGCACAGCTCCTACAACGAGCAGTTCTTC. Translation: CSARAPHYIPMQHSSYNEQFF.

This clonotype was detected a few times. The chain links TRBV4-2 to TRBJ2-4; 9 positions agree with TRBD1. This CDR3 comprises 16 residues. The trim removed 1 base at V and 1 base at J, leaving 2 bases unmatched. Germline V gives CDR1 LGHNA, CDR2 YNFKEQ. CDR3 in amino acids: CASSQGTGEAKNIQYF. As DNA, the CDR3 is TGTGCCAGCAGCCAAGGGACAGGGGAGGCCAAAAACATTCAGTACTTC.

This clonotype was detected a few times. This chain joins TRBV12-3 or TRBV12-4 and TRBJ2-1; 9 bases fit TRBD2. Germline trimming cut 6 bases from V and 6 bases from J; bases unmatched to any gene: 9. This CDR3 has 15 amino acids. CDR3 residues: CASRRAGGHINEQFF. The CDR3 coding sequence is TGTGCCAGCAGGCGAGCGGGAGGACACATCAATGAGCAGTTCTTC.

This clonotype has only a few counts. The V and J genes are TRBV11-2 and TRBJ2-2, with 10 bases that match TRBD1. From germline, CDR1 is SGHAT and CDR2 FQNNGV. The CDR3 covers 16 residues. V shed 6 bases, J shed 10 bases, and the junction held 14 bases outside the gene matches. CDR3 loop: CASRTTGTGVGKELFF. The CDR3 DNA follows: TGTGCCAGCAGAACAACCGGGACAGGGGTTGGGAAGGAGCTGTTTTTT.

By frequency in the sample, this clonotype is medium-sized. The V gene is TRBV18, the J gene TRBJ2-3, with a weak D call TRBD1 (5 bases). The V end was cut by 3 bases, the J end by 1 base, with 8 bases between. Germline V gene sequence: CDR1 KGHSH, CDR2 LQKENI. The CDR3 spans 14 residues. The CDR3 spells CASSPTDGTDTQYF. The CDR3 nucleotides read TGTGCCAGCTCACCGACAGATGGCACAGATACGCAGTATTTT.

On this clonotype itself: A much larger clone lies one base from this, so it may be a read error. The chain uses TRBV21-1 and TRBJ1-1; the DNA was not used to check the table's D call, TRBD1. TRBV21-1 represents a pseudogene. CDR3 length equals 18 residues. In nucleotides, the CDR3 is TGTGCCAGCGGCAAAGCAGGGTGTGAGGAACAGGGGGCCACTGAAGCTTTCTTT. Amino acids: CASGKAGCEEQGATEAFF.

The V gene is TRBV10-2, the J gene TRBJ2-3, with D unclear. This CDR3 region has 15 residues. CDR1 is WSHSY and CDR2 is SAAADI in the germline V gene. V lost 4 bases and J 5 bases, leaving 16 bases between the germline ends. This chain's CDR3 is CASSVPLPGEDTQYF. DNA of the CDR3: TGCGCCAGCAGTGTACCCCTACCCGGCGAAGATACGCAGTATTTT.

The chain employs TRBV5-8 and TRBJ2-7; possible D gene TRBD2, 6 bases. The V gene lost 1 base and the J gene lost 2 bases, with 13 bases spanning the gap. Germline CDR1 and CDR2: SGHTS and YDEGEE. This CDR3 is built from 15 residues. The CDR3 loop reads CASSLLMGLTYEQYF. The CDR3 region has the DNA TGTGCCAGCAGCTTGCTTATGGGACTCACCTACGAGCAGTACTTC.

This clonotype was observed at least ten times. J is TRBJ1-5 and V is TRBV7-9; unclear D gene. The CDR3 consists of 12 residues. CDR1 is SEHNR, CDR2 FQNEAQ, per germline (reference sequence). Trimming shortened V by 1 base and J by 7 bases, and 5 bases separated the two germline ends. The CDR3 DNA sequence: TGTGCCAGCAGCTTAGAGTTCCAGCCCCAGCATTTT. Amino acids: CASSLEFQPQHF.

This clonotype was found a few times. This is likely an artifact of a read error, given a far larger clone one base away. This chain's CDR3 is CASSPTGELFF. The CDR3 region has the DNA TGTGCCAGCAGCCCCACCGGGGAGCTGTTTTTT. V gene TRBV11-2 combines with J gene TRBJ2-2; no reliable D call. Germline values: CDR1 SGHAT, CDR2 FQNNGV. Trimming took off 5 bases at V and 4 bases at J, with 2 bases between the two ends. CDR3 length: 11 residues. Drawing the rest from reference TRBV11-2 and TRBJ2-2, the complete variable domain is EAGVAQSPRYKIIEKRQSVAFWCNPISGHATLYWYQQILGQGPKLLIQFQNNGVVDDSQLPKDRFSAERLKGVDSTLKIQPAKLEDSAVYLCASSPTGELFFGEGSRLTVL.

This sequence joins TRBV5-1 and TRBJ2-1, with a weak D call TRBD2 (6 bases). The CDR3 is 15 amino acids. From germline, CDR1 is SGHRS and CDR2 YFSETQ. Trimming took off 4 bases at V and 4 bases at J, with 15 bases between the two ends. CDR3 in amino acids: CASSPSGEVYNEQFF. DNA for the CDR3: TGCGCCAGCAGCCCGTCGGGGGAAGTTTACAATGAGCAGTTCTTC.

This clonotype was seen a handful of times. The genes are TRBV30 and TRBJ1-3, with D possibly matching TRBD1 (6 bases). V lost 3 bases, J lost 4 bases, and 13 bases lay in between. The CDR3 contains 14 residues. The germline gives CDR1 GTSNPN, CDR2 SVGIG (reference sequence). This CDR3 is CAWRGGRPGNTIYF. CDR3 coding DNA: TGTGCCTGGAGGGGGGGGCGCCCGGGAAACACCATATATTTT.

This clonotype occurred many times. A read error may produce the germline difference seen at one junction end. The chain uses TRBV7-7 and TRBJ1-3, with 8 bases that match TRBD1. The CDR3 runs 15 residues. Germline CDR1 reads SSHAT; CDR2 reads FNYEAQ (reference sequence). CDR3 DNA: TGTGCTAGCAGCTTAAGACAGGGGCCTGGAAACACCATATATTTT. It encodes CASSLRQGPGNTIYF. The full variable domain, rest sourced from reference TRBV7-7 and TRBJ1-3, is GAGVSQSPRYKVTKRGQDVTLRCDPISSHATLYWYQQALGQGPEFLTYFNYEAQPDKSGLPSDRFSAERPEGSISTLTIQRTEQRDSAMYRCASSLRQGPGNTIYFGEGSWLTVV.

The V and J genes are TRBV28 and TRBJ2-1, with 8 bases that match TRBD1. CDR3 length: 16 amino acids. With 3 bases clipped from V and 5 bases from J, the junction kept 9 bases outside the gene matches. The V gene's germline CDR1 is MDHEN and CDR2 SYDVKM. The CDR3 is CASSFPTGEGDNEQFF. CDR3 coding DNA: TGTGCCAGCAGTTTTCCGACAGGGGAAGGGGACAATGAGCAGTTCTTC.

The sample holds a few counts of this clonotype. The chain has TRBV4-1 and TRBJ2-2, with 9 bases aligning to TRBD1. J lost 1 base, V lost 6 bases, and 6 bases had no gene match. The CDR3 has 16 residues. Germline loops: CDR1 MGHRA, CDR2 YSYEKL. The CDR3 DNA follows: TGCGCCAGCAGGCCCCCGGGACAGGGGAACACCGGGGAGCTGTTTTTT. Encoded protein: CASRPPGQGNTGELFF.

This clonotype has a handful of counts. The rearrangement links TRBV19 to TRBJ1-4; D uncertain. Germline lookup yields CDR1 LNHDA and CDR2 SQIVND (reference sequence). The CDR3 is 12 amino acids. The V end lost 3 bases, the J end lost 7 bases, and 6 bases lay between the germline ends. The CDR3 DNA sequence: TGTGCCAGTAGTATCGGCGGTGAAAAACTGTTTTTT. Protein: CASSIGGEKLFF.

This clonotype was recorded many times. The rearrangement uses TRBV7-2 and TRBJ2-7, with 7 bases lining up with TRBD1. Trimming took 0 bases from V and 3 from J; bases not matched to a gene: 11. This CDR3 has 17 amino acids. Looked up from germline, CDR1 is SGHTA and CDR2 is FQGNSA. The CDR3 reads CASSLAGRTGLHYEQYF. CDR3 nucleotides: TGTGCCAGCAGCTTAGCGGGCAGGACAGGCTTACACTACGAGCAGTACTTC.